The 30 T cell receptor beta chains listed next were all sequenced from one sample in a study of shared clonotypes between healthy human individuals (dated by TCRdb to 2019 to 2021). The method was the immunoSEQ multiplex PCR assay. TCRdb re-hosts the immuneACCESS table, in-frame sequences only. Its copies lack some clones; in the studies checked, an unresolved V gene accounts for under half of them, and the cause for the rest is not known. The table for this sample lists over 95,000 clones; 40% to 55% of them were counted only once. The ten largest clones capture roughly 15% of the sample. The sequenced sample consisted of PBMCs. These receptors were taken from a woman aged 40 to 49 in good health. Some clones in this sample may be carry-over from other donors' samples.

This chain links TRBV29-1 with TRBJ1-2; D uncertain. Between the trimmed V and J ends, which lost 1 base and 7 bases, there was a span of 10 bases. CDR3 length: 12 residues. Germline CDR1 reads SQVTM; CDR2 reads ANQGSEA. The CDR3 here is CSVEVITGGYTF. The CDR3 coding sequence is TGCAGCGTTGAAGTTATCACCGGTGGCTACACCTTC.

This clone appeared many times. The chain links TRBV2 to TRBJ1-2; TRBD1 agrees at 7 bases. Germline trimming cut 9 bases from V and 1 base from J; bases unmatched to any gene: 8. CDR3 size: 14 residues. The germline gives CDR1 SNHLY, CDR2 FYNNEI. The CDR3 here is CASKTGTDNYGYTF. CDR3 nucleotide sequence: TGTGCCAGTAAAACCGGGACAGATAACTATGGCTACACCTTC.

This clone was seen only a few times. V gene TRBV23-1 combines with J gene TRBJ2-4; D is perhaps TRBD2 (6 bases). TRBV23-1 qualifies as an ORF whose function is uncertain. This CDR3 region has 15 residues. Trimming cost V 6 bases and J 3 bases, with 15 bases left between them. The CDR3 nucleotides read TGCGCCAGCAGGGGAGGAGTTCTAGGCAAAAACATTCAGTACTTC. This gives the protein CASRGGVLGKNIQYF.

There are many counts of this clone. The chain joins TRBV4-2 to TRBJ2-2, with D maybe TRBD1 (6 bases). The V gene lost 3 bases and the J gene lost 5 bases, with 19 bases spanning the gap. Germline CDR1 LGHNA, CDR2 YNFKEQ. The CDR3 covers 17 residues. CDR3 protein: CASSQARAGQNTGELFF. The CDR3 DNA reads as TGTGCCAGCAGCCAGGCACGGGCAGGACAGAATACCGGGGAGCTGTTTTTT.

The rearrangement uses TRBV20-1 and TRBJ2-1; D is unresolved. Looked up from germline, CDR1 is DFQATT and CDR2 is SNEGSKA (reference sequence). The CDR3 is 11 amino acids. Trimming pared 6 bases from V and 8 bases from J, leaving 11 bases between. CDR3 DNA: TGCAGTGCCCACTGGCAGGATGAGCAGTTCTTC. The encoded protein is CSAHWQDEQFF.

The chain employs TRBV29-1 and TRBJ2-1; D ambiguous. The germline CDR1 and CDR2 sequences are SQVTM and ANQGSEA. The CDR3 consists of 10 residues. Trimming pared 4 bases from V and 7 bases from J, leaving 5 bases between. CDR3 sequence reads: CSVGYNEQFF. The CDR3 DNA follows: TGCAGCGTTGGGTATAATGAGCAGTTCTTC.

The chain links TRBV30 to TRBJ1-1; possibly TRBD1 for D (6 bases). The CDR3 consists of 14 residues. Looked up from germline, CDR1 is GTSNPN and CDR2 is SVGIG (reference sequence). Trimming left V 4 bases short and J 1 base short, with 13 bases between. CDR3 DNA sequence: TGTGCCTGGACAGGGGAGGTTGGGAACACTGAAGCTTTCTTT. Residues: CAWTGEVGNTEAFF. Using reference TRBV30 and TRBJ1-1 for the parts outside the CDR3, the full variable domain is SQTIHQWPATLVQPVGSPLSLECTVEGTSNPNLYWYRQAAGRGLQLLFYSVGIGQISSEVPQNLSASRPQDRQFILSSKKLLLSDSGFYLCAWTGEVGNTEAFFGQGTRLTVV.

The chain employs TRBV5-1 and TRBJ1-4; D gene ambiguous. V lost 1 base and J 0 bases, leaving 4 bases between the germline ends. Germline loops: CDR1 SGHRS, CDR2 YFSETQ. CDR3 size: 14 residues. CDR3 region: CASSLFTTNEKLFF. CDR3 coding DNA: TGCGCCAGCAGCTTGTTCACAACTAATGAAAAACTGTTTTTT.

This clone was counted between two and nine times. V and J are TRBV18 and TRBJ2-7; D remains unclear. CDR1 is KGHSH and CDR2 is LQKENI in the germline V gene. V dropped 2 bases and J dropped 7 bases, with 12 bases sitting between them. CDR3 length: 13 amino acids. In nucleotides, the CDR3 is TGTGCCAGCTCACCAAGGCATGGATGGGAGCAGTACTTC. Encoded protein: CASSPRHGWEQYF.

V gene TRBV30 combines with J gene TRBJ1-1; possible D gene TRBD1, 5 bases. CDR1 is GTSNPN and CDR2 is SVGIG in the germline V gene (reference sequence). The length of the CDR3 is 14 residues. Trimming cost V 7 bases and J 4 bases, with 19 bases left between them. CDR3: CAYEGRGAVTEAFF. The CDR3 nucleotides are TGTGCCTACGAGGGGAGAGGGGCTGTCACTGAAGCTTTCTTT.

This clone has only a few counts. The gene calls are TRBV9 and TRBJ2-5; the D gene is possibly TRBD2 (5 bases). V lost 0 bases, J lost 1 base, and 10 bases lay in between. The CDR3 has 15 amino acids. CDR1 and CDR2 from the germline V gene are SGDLS and YYNGEE. The CDR3 is CASSVGSRAQETQYF. CDR3 bases: TGTGCCAGCAGCGTAGGGTCGCGGGCCCAAGAGACCCAGTACTTC.

Points on this clone: This likely traces to a read error, being one base from a far larger clone. This CDR3 is also generated by other DNA sequences in the sample. The chain has TRBV15 and TRBJ2-4; D possibly uses TRBD1 or TRBD2 (5 bases each). The CDR3 runs to 15 residues. Germline CDR1 reads LNHNV; CDR2 reads YYDKDF (reference sequence). The CDR3 DNA sequence: TGCGCCACCAGCAGAGGTCGGGCAGGGACGGACATTCAGTACTTC. It specifies CATSRGRAGTDIQYF.

Points on this clone: One end of the junction is discordant with germline, which a read error may explain. V usage is TRBV29-1 and J usage is TRBJ2-7; 8 nucleotides align to TRBD2. The length of the CDR3 is 13 residues. Per germline, CDR1 SQVTM and CDR2 ANQGSEA. CDR3 nucleotides: TGCAGCGTCGAAGGCGGGGGGAACTACGAGCAGTACTTC. Its translation: CSVEGGGNYEQYF.

This clone came up a few times. The chain carries TRBV2 and TRBJ2-3; 10 nucleotides agree with TRBD1. Germline V gene data show CDR1 as SNHLY and CDR2 as FYNNEI. After removal of 1 base from V and 10 bases from J, the junction contained 8 bases not matched to a gene. The CDR3 totals 15 residues. The CDR3 is CASSEGQGALGAQYF. As DNA, the CDR3 is TGTGCCAGCAGTGAAGGACAGGGGGCGCTTGGTGCGCAGTATTTT.

The V and J genes are TRBV30 and TRBJ1-5; 8 bases are shared with TRBD1. Losses at the gene ends were 0 bases for V and 3 bases for J; bases not matched to a gene: 7. Per the germline V gene, CDR1 is GTSNPN and CDR2 is SVGIG (reference sequence). The CDR3 is 16 residues long. CDR3 sequence reads: CAWSVAVGQVNQPQHF. The CDR3 nucleotides read TGTGCCTGGAGTGTCGCCGTGGGACAGGTCAATCAGCCCCAGCATTTT.

The rearrangement uses TRBV18 and TRBJ2-3; weak D call: TRBD2 (6 bases). This CDR3 comprises 15 residues. The germline V gene has CDR1 KGHSH and CDR2 LQKENI. V lost 3 bases and J lost 1, with 11 bases in between. The CDR3 loop is CASSPPSSGTDTQYF. The CDR3 nucleotides read TGTGCCAGCTCACCCCCCTCTAGCGGCACAGATACGCAGTATTTT.

The rearrangement joins TRBV5-6 to TRBJ2-2, with D uncertain. The germline CDR1 and CDR2 sequences are SGHDT and YYEEEE. Trimming cost V 2 bases and J 0 bases, with 8 bases left between them. The CDR3 has 15 residues. CDR3: CASSFSRANTGELFF. CDR3 sequence (DNA): TGTGCCAGCAGCTTTTCCAGAGCGAACACCGGGGAGCTGTTTTTT.

With regard to this clone: A clone one base away is much larger, so this may be a read error. This chain uses TRBV6-6 with TRBJ2-5, with D possibly being TRBD1 or TRBD2 (5 bases each). In germline, CDR1 is MNHNY, CDR2 SVGAGI (reference sequence). The CDR3 extends over 12 amino acids. In nucleotides, the CDR3 is TGTGCCAGCAGTCAGAGCAGGGAGACCCAGCACTTC. Its translation is CASSQSRETQHF.

This clone was detected only once. The chain carries TRBV27 and TRBJ2-3, with a tentative D call TRBD2 (5 bases). Germline CDR1 MNHEY, CDR2 SMNVEV (reference sequence). The CDR3 is made up of 16 amino acids. V was pared by 2 bases and J by 0 bases, with 12 bases between. CDR3 protein: CASSLSGATSTDTQYF. CDR3 DNA: TGTGCCAGCAGTTTAAGCGGAGCCACTAGCACAGATACGCAGTATTTT.

In regard to this clone: One junction end does not reproduce the germline sequence, and a read error may be involved. The V call is TRBV18, the J call TRBJ2-1; 10 nucleotides align to TRBD2. The CDR3 loop spans 17 amino acids. CDR1 and CDR2 (germline): KGHSH, LQKENI. Here the CDR3 reads CANSPPLGPSGRNEQFF. The DNA of the CDR3 is TGTGCCAACTCACCACCTTTAGGTCCTAGCGGGAGAAATGAGCAGTTCTTC.

J is TRBJ1-3 and V is TRBV9; 10 bases are a match to TRBD1. The CDR3 is made up of 15 amino acids. CDR1 and CDR2 from the germline V gene are SGDLS and YYNGEE. V lost 3 bases, J lost 8 bases, and 8 bases stayed unmatched. This CDR3 reads CASSARTGGVDTIYF. The CDR3 nucleotides read TGTGCCAGCAGCGCAAGGACAGGGGGGGTTGACACCATATATTTT.

This clone has a count of ten or more. V usage is TRBV9 and J usage is TRBJ2-5, with TRBD1 as a possible D gene (5 bases). The ends were cut back, 0 bases at V and 1 base at J, with 10 bases in the middle. The CDR3 loop spans 15 amino acids. Germline V gene sequence: CDR1 SGDLS, CDR2 YYNGEE. DNA for the CDR3: TGTGCCAGCAGCGTAGCCTCACAGGCCCAAGAGACCCAGTACTTC. Amino acid sequence: CASSVASQAQETQYF.

This clone was counted between two and nine times. The chain has TRBV27 and TRBJ2-7; D unresolved. The CDR3 is made up of 14 amino acids. Trimming removed 2 bases at V and 0 bases at J, with 8 bases between. Germline values: CDR1 MNHEY, CDR2 SMNVEV (reference sequence). In DNA form, the CDR3 reads TGTGCCAGCAGTTTAGGCTCGGGCTCCTACGAGCAGTACTTC. Its protein product is CASSLGSGSYEQYF.

This clone was seen many times. The chain has TRBV19 and TRBJ2-5; 14 nucleotides agree with TRBD2. V was pared by 3 bases and J by 4 bases, with 7 bases of the junction left unmatched. Germline V gives CDR1 LNHDA, CDR2 SQIVND (reference sequence). This CDR3 has 17 amino acids. The CDR3 sequence: CASSMGLAGASGETQYF. The CDR3 coding sequence is TGTGCCAGTAGTATGGGACTAGCGGGAGCATCCGGAGAGACCCAGTACTTC.

This clone was detected many times. This chain connects TRBV10-3 to TRBJ2-1; 9 nucleotides line up with TRBD2. The CDR3 loop spans 14 amino acids. CDR1 and CDR2 from the germline V gene are ENHRY and SYGVKD. V gave up 6 bases and J gave up 3 bases; unmatched junction bases: 3. The CDR3 nucleotides are TGTGCCATCAGGCCTAGCGGGAACTACAATGAGCAGTTCTTC. The encoded protein is CAIRPSGNYNEQFF.

This clone was seen at least ten times. The gene calls are TRBV7-9 and TRBJ2-1; 13 nucleotides line up with TRBD2. CDR3 length: 15 amino acids. The J segment lost 8 bases and the V segment lost 6 bases, leaving 7 bases of the junction unmatched. Germline V gene lookup returns CDR1 SEHNR and CDR2 FQNEAQ (reference sequence). The CDR3 coding sequence is TGTGCCAGCAGTTATCGGACTAGCGGGAGAGATGAGCAGTTCTTC. Its translation: CASSYRTSGRDEQFF.

This clone was observed many times. The chain links TRBV18 to TRBJ1-2, with a possible D match to TRBD1 (6 bases). The CDR3 is 16 amino acids. Per the germline V gene, CDR1 is KGHSH and CDR2 is LQKENI. Trimming shortened V by 0 bases and J by 4 bases, and 15 bases separated the two germline ends. CDR3 coding DNA: TGTGCCAGCTCACCACCGGAAAGGGGACACCTCTATGGCTACACCTTC. Protein product: CASSPPERGHLYGYTF.

This clone has just a few counts. CDR3 DNA: TGTGCCAGCAGCGACGGGACTAGCGTCTCCTACGAGCAGTACTTC. Protein: CASSDGTSVSYEQYF. The genes are TRBV9 and TRBJ2-7; 10 bases are a match to TRBD2. The germline V gene has CDR1 SGDLS and CDR2 YYNGEE. This CDR3 comprises 15 residues. After removal of 3 bases from V and 0 bases from J, the junction contained 3 bases not matched to a gene.

This clone appeared a few times. This likely reflects a read error, since a far larger clone is one base away. The chain employs TRBV29-1 and TRBJ2-4; maybe TRBD2 (6 bases). CDR3 length: 13 residues. Germline V gene sequence: CDR1 SQVTM, CDR2 ANQGSEA. Trimming took 1 base from V and 8 from J, leaving 12 bases between them. CDR3 sequence (DNA): TGCAGCGTTGAAGGAAGCGGGCAAGACATTCAGTACTTC. The encoded protein is CSVEGSGQDIQYF.

The sample holds many counts of this clone. The CDR3 region has the DNA TGTGCCATCAGCTTACTGATCACCGGGGAGCTGTTTTTT. It translates to CAISLLITGELFF. The gene calls are TRBV10-3 and TRBJ2-2, with D unresolved. The germline gives CDR1 ENHRY, CDR2 SYGVKD. The CDR3 totals 13 residues. Trimming took 6 bases from V and 4 from J, leaving 9 bases between them.